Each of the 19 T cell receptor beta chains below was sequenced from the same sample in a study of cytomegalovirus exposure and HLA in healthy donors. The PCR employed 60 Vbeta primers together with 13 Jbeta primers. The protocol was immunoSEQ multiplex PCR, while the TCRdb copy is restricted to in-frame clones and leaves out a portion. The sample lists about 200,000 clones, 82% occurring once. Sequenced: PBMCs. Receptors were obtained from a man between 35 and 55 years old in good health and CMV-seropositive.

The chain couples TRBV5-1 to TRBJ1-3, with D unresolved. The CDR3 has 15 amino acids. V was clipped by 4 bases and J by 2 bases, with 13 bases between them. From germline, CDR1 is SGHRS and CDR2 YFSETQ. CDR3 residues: CASSPYGSTGNTIYF. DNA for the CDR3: TGCGCCAGCAGCCCCTATGGGAGTACTGGAAACACCATATATTTT.

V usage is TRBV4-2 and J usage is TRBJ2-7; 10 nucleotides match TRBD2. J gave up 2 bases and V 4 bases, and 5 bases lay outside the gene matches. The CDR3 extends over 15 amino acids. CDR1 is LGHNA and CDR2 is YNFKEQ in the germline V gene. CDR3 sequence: CASSLRTSGPYEQYF. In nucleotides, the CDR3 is TGTGCCAGCAGCCTACGGACTAGCGGCCCCTACGAGCAGTACTTC.

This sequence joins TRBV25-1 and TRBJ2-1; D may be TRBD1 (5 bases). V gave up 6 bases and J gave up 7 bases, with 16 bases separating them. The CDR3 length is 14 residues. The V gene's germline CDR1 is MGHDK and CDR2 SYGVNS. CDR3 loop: CASRLEGAGNEQFF. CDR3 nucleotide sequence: TGTGCCAGCAGGCTGGAAGGGGCTGGGAATGAGCAGTTCTTC.

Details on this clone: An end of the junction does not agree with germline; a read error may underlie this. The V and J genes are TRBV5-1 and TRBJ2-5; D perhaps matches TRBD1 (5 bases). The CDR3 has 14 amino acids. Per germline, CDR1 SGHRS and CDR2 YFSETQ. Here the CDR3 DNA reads TGCGCCAGCAGCCCAGGGATCTCTCAAGAGACCCACTACTTC. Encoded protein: CASSPGISQETHYF.

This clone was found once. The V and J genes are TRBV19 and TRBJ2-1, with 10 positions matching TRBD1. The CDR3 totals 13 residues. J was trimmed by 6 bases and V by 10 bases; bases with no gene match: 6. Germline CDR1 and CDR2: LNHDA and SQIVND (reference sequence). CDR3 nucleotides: TGTGCCACGCGGACAGGGGGTCGCAATGAGCAGTTCTTC. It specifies CATRTGGRNEQFF.

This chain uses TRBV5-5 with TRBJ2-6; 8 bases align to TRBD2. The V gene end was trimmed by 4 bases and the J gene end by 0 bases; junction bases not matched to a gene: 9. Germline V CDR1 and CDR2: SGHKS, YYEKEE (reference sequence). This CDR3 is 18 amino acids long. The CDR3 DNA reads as TGTGCCAGCAGCCCCTATGCGGGAGGTAGCTCTGGGGCCAACGTCCTGACTTTC. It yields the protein CASSPYAGGSSGANVLTF.

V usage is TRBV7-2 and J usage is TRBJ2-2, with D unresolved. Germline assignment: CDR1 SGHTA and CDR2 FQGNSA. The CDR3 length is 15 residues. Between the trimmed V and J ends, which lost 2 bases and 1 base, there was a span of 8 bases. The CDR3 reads CASSLKWLNTGELFF. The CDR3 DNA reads TGTGCCAGCAGCTTAAAGTGGCTGAACACCGGGGAGCTGTTTTTT.

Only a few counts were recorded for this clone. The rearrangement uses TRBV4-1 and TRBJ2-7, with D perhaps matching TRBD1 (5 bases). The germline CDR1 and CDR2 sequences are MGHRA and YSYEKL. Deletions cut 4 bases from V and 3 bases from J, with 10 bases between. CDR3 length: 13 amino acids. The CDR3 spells CASSPQGGYEQYF. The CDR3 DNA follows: TGCGCCAGCAGCCCGCAGGGCGGCTACGAGCAGTACTTC.

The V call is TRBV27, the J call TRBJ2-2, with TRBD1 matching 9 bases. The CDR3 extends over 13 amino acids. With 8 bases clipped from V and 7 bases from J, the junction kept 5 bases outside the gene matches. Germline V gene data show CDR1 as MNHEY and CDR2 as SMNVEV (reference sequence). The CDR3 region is CASLDRGRGELFF. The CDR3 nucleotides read TGTGCCAGCCTGGACAGGGGACGCGGGGAGCTGTTTTTT.

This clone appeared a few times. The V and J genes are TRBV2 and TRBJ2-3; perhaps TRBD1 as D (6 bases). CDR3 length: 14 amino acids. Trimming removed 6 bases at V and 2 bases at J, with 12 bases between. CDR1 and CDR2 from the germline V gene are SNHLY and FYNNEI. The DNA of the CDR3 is TGTGCCAGCAGCCCGGGACACACCACAGATACGCAGTATTTT. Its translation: CASSPGHTTDTQYF.

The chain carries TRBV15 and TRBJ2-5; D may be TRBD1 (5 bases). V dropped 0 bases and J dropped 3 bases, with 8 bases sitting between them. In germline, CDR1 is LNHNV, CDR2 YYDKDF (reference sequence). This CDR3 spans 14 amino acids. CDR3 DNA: TGTGCCACCAGCAGAGATAGGGGCAAAGAGACCCAGTACTTC. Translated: CATSRDRGKETQYF.

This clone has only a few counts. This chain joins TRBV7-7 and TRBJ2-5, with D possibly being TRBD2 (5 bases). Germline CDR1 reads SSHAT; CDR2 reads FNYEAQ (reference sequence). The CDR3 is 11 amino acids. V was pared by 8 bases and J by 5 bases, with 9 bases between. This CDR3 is CASSTGETQYF. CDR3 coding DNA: TGTGCCAGCTCGACGGGGGAGACCCAGTACTTC.

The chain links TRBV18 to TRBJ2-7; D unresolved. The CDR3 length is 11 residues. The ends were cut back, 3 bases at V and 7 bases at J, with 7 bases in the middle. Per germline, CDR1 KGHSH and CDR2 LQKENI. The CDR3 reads CASSPSLEQYF. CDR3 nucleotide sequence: TGTGCCAGCTCACCTTCCCTAGAGCAGTACTTC.

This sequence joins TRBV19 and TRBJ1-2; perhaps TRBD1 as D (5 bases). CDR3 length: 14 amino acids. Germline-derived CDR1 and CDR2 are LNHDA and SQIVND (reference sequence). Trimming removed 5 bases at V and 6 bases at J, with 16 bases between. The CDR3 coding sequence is TGTGCCAGTAGTGGTCGGCGGGGGATGGATGGCTACACCTTC. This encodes CASSGRRGMDGYTF.

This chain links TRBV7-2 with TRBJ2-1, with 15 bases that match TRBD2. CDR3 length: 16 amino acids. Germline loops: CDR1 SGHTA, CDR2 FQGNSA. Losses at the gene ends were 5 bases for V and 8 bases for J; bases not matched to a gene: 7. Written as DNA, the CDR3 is TGTGCCAGCAGCACCCGGACTAGCGGGAGGGCCTATGAGCAGTTCTTC. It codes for CASSTRTSGRAYEQFF.

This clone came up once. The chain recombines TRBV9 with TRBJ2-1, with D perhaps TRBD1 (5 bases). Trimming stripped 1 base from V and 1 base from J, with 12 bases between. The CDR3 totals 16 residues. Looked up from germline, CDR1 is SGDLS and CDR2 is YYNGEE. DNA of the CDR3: TGTGCCAGCAGCGTATGGCAGGGTGCGTCCTACAATGAGCAGTTCTTC. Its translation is CASSVWQGASYNEQFF.

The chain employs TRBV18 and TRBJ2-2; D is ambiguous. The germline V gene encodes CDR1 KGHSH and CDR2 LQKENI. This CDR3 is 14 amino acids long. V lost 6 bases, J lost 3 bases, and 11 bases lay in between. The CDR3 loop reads CASSPDTYTGELFF. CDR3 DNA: TGTGCCAGCTCCCCCGACACCTACACCGGGGAGCTGTTTTTT.

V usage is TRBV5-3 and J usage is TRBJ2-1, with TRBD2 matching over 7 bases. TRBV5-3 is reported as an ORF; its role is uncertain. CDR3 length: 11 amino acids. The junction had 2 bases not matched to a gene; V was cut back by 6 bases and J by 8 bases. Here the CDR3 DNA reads TGTGCCAGAAATCGGGAGGATGAGCAGTTCTTC. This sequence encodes CARNREDEQFF.

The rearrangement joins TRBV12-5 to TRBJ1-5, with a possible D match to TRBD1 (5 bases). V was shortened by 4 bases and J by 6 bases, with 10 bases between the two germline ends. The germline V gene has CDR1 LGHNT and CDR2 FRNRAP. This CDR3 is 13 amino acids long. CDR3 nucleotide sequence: TGTGCTAGTGGTTCCCAGGGTGGTCAGCCCCAGCATTTT. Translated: CASGSQGGQPQHF. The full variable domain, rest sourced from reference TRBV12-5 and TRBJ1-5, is DARVTQTPRHKVTEMGQEVTMRCQPILGHNTVFWYRQTMMQGLELLAYFRNRAPLDDSGMPKDRFSAEMPDATLATLKIQPSEPRDSAVYFCASGSQGGQPQHFGDGTRLSIL.